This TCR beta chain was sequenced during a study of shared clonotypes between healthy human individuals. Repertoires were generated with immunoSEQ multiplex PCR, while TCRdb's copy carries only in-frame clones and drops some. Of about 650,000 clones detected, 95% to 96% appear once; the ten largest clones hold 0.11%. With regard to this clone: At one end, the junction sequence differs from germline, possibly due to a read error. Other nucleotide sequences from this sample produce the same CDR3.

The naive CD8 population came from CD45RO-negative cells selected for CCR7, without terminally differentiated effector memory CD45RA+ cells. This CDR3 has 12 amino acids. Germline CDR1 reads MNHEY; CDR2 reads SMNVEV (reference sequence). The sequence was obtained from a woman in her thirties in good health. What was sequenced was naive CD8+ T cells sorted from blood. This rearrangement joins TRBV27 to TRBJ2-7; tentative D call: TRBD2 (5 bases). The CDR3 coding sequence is TGCGCCAGTAAGGGAGACTCCTACGAGCAGTACTTC. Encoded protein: CASKGDSYEQYF.